This entry is about one T cell receptor beta chain. Its antigen remains unidentified. No qualities accompany the bases; no much larger clone lies one base away. The data stem from a study of OX40 agonist ivuxolimab in advanced cancers. About the full investigation: Ivuxolimab was a fully human IgG2 agonistic monoclonal antibody targeting the costimulatory receptor OX40 (CD134). Intravenous ivuxolimab was administered to patients every 2 weeks at six dose levels: 0.01, 0.1, 0.3, 1.5, 3 and 10 mg/kg. Of the roughly 51 dose-escalation patients, hepatocellular carcinoma was present in around 20, melanoma in approximately 15, renal cell carcinoma in 9 and head and neck cancer in 9. A male proportion of roughly 80% and a mean age of approximately 62 years, ranging from about 23 to 90, were recorded for the dose-escalation cohort. Patients were allowed to have had prior anti-PD-1, anti-PD-L1 or anti-CTLA-4 therapy, and 40% of the dose-escalation patients had previously received checkpoint inhibitors. Partial responses occurred in three dose-escalation patients: two with cutaneous melanoma and one with hepatocellular carcinoma. The point of sequencing TCRbeta in the periphery was to test whether ivuxolimab changed TCR sequence diversity and drove clonal T-cell expansion. The paper covers the monotherapy dose-escalation part of the phase I ivuxolimab trial, which included N ≈ 50 patients.

Patients with a history of autoimmune disease or receiving systemic immunosuppression were excluded from the trial. In every dose cohort, peripheral blood was drawn for TCR sequencing at baseline, cycle 4 day 1, and cycle 7 day 1. Samples came from an open-label, multicenter, first-in-human phase I dose-escalation trial of ivuxolimab. Adults with locally advanced or metastatic melanoma, renal cell, hepatocellular, or head and neck squamous cell carcinoma were enrolled in the trial. CD4+ and CD8+ T cells were sorted separately from peripheral blood before TCR sequencing. Overall study outcomes, separate from this receptor: Low levels of normalized T-cell clonal expansion were also seen in some patients who did not respond. In the 0.1-3.0 mg/kg groups, partial responders had among the lowest normalized peripheral clonal expansion, particularly in CD8+ T cells. After ivuxolimab, expanded clones were on average more numerous among CD8+ T cells than among CD4+ T cells. The antigen specificity of the peripheral T cells that underwent clonal expansion was not determined. Clonal expansion of both CD4+ and CD8+ blood T cells was observed from baseline to week 6 at doses 0.1 to 3.0 mg/kg.

The CDR3 holds 17 amino acids from the cysteine to the phenylalanine. Left in the record is the CDR3 DNA by itself, 51 bases read in frame from the first base. CDR1 and CDR2, looked up from the germline V gene (reference sequence), are WNHNN and SYGVQD. V is cut back by 0 bases and J by 4 bases, with 5 bases in the junction unmatched. Genomic DNA was extracted from sorted cells for sequencing of the TCRbeta CDR3 region. The immunoSEQ Assay was used to sequence the TCRbeta CDR3 regions. TCRdb limited this immuneACCESS table to in-frame rearrangements with V and J called. A share of clones is missing; checked studies link under half to unresolved V genes, and the rest is unexplained. The sample table shows almost 70,000 clones, and 80% to 90% are seen once. Clones ranked in the top ten supply 4% of the sample.

The material was CD4+ or CD8+ T cells sorted from blood, obtained in a trial of the OX40 agonist ivuxolimab. The chain couples TRBV10-1 to TRBJ1-5; the central 11 bases match TRBD1. The receptor was derived from an adult with an advanced solid tumor such as melanoma, head and neck, liver or kidney cancer. The DNA is as follows: TGCGCCAGCAGTGAGTCCCCGGGGACAGGGGGGAATCAGCCCCAGCATTTT. The encoded protein is CASSESPGTGGNQPQHF.